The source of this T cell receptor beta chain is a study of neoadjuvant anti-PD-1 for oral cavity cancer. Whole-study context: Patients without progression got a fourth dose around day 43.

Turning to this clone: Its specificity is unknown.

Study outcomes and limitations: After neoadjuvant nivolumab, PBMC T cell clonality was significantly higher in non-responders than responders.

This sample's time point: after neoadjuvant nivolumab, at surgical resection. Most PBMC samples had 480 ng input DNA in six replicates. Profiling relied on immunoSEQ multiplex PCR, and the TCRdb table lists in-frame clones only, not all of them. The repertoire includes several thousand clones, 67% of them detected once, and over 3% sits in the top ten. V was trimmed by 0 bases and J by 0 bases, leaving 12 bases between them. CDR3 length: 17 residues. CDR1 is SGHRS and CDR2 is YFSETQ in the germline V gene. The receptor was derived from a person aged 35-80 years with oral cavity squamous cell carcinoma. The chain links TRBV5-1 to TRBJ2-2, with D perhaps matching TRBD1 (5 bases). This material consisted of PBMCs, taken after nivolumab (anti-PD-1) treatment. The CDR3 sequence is CASSLGLDTANTGELFF. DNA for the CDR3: TGCGCCAGCAGCTTGGGGCTGGACACCGCGAACACCGGGGAGCTGTTTTTT.